Listed here are 23 T cell receptor beta chains from one sample, sequenced in a study of cytomegalovirus exposure and HLA in healthy donors. PCR employed 60 Vbeta and 13 Jbeta primers. Profiling relied on immunoSEQ multiplex PCR, and the TCRdb table lists in-frame clones only, not all of them. The sample shows about 180,000 clones, around 80% of them seen only once. Sequenced: PBMCs. Source of these receptors: a man aged 18 to 30 in good health and CMV-seronegative.

The chain has TRBV14 and TRBJ2-7; 9 nucleotides align to TRBD1. Germline CDR1 and CDR2: SGHDN and FVKESK. J was trimmed by 5 bases and V by 3 bases; bases with no gene match: 11. The CDR3 covers 16 residues. The CDR3 DNA is TGTGCCAGCAGCCAGTGGGGCGGGACAGGGATCGACGAGCAGTACTTC. Translation gives CASSQWGGTGIDEQYF.

The chain has TRBV19 and TRBJ2-1, with 11 bases identical to TRBD1. There are 16 residues in the CDR3. V shed 5 bases and J 2 bases; nucleotides not matched to a gene: 5. Germline V gene sequence: CDR1 LNHDA, CDR2 SQIVND (reference sequence). The CDR3 region has the DNA TGTGCCAGTAGTGGGCCGGACAGGGGGCCCTACAATGAGCAGTTCTTC. Protein: CASSGPDRGPYNEQFF. Complete variable domain (other parts from reference TRBV19 and TRBJ2-1): DGGITQSPKYLFRKEGQNVTLSCEQNLNHDAMYWYRQDPGQGLRLIYYSQIVNDFQKGDIAEGYSVSREKKESFPLTVTSAQKNPTAFYLCASSGPDRGPYNEQFFGPGTRLTVL.

The chain employs TRBV5-6 and TRBJ1-2; TRBD1 is a possible D gene (5 bases). This CDR3 comprises 13 residues. CDR1 and CDR2 from the germline V gene are SGHDT and YYEEEE. Trimming removed 2 bases from V and 7 bases from J, with 12 bases in between. CDR3 loop: CASSLGSRAGYTF. The CDR3 DNA reads as TGTGCCAGCAGCTTAGGATCCAGGGCTGGCTACACCTTC.

The chain carries TRBV19 and TRBJ2-1, with TRBD2 matching over 11 bases. The CDR3 totals 15 residues. V lost 4 bases to trimming and J lost 7 bases; unmatched junction nucleotides: 6. The V gene's germline CDR1 is LNHDA and CDR2 SQIVND (reference sequence). The DNA of the CDR3 is TGTGCCAGTAGTACTACTAGCGGGAGTAGAAATGAGCAGTTCTTC. This translates into CASSTTSGSRNEQFF.

V and J are TRBV5-6 and TRBJ1-2; perhaps TRBD1 as D (5 bases). The ends were cut back, 3 bases at V and 4 bases at J, with 7 bases in the middle. The CDR3 consists of 12 residues. CDR1 SGHDT and CDR2 YYEEEE come from the germline V gene. The CDR3: CASSSDSYGYTF. CDR3 bases: TGTGCCAGCAGCTCTGACAGCTATGGCTACACCTTC.

CDR3 in DNA: TGTGCCAGCAGCCAAGACGCCACCCGACTAGCGGGAGGGCTGAGGGAGCAGTACTTC. Encoded protein: CASSQDATRLAGGLREQYF. This chain joins TRBV4-2 and TRBJ2-7, with TRBD2 matching 14 bases. The CDR3 is 19 amino acids. With V trimmed by 0 bases and J by 7 bases, 14 bases remained unmatched. Germline V gene sequence: CDR1 LGHNA, CDR2 YNFKEQ.

This sequence joins TRBV30 and TRBJ2-7, with 12 bases lining up with TRBD2. This CDR3 has 13 residues. Germline lookup yields CDR1 GTSNPN and CDR2 SVGIG (reference sequence). V lost 7 bases, J lost 2 bases, and 3 bases stayed unmatched. The CDR3 region has the DNA TGTGCCTTCTCTAGCGGGAGGGCCTACGAGCAGTACTTC. As protein: CAFSSGRAYEQYF.

This rearrangement joins TRBV9 to TRBJ2-1; 8 positions match TRBD2. In germline, CDR1 is SGDLS, CDR2 YYNGEE. The V and J ends lost 4 bases and 9 bases, in that order; junction bases with no gene match: 12. The CDR3 totals 15 residues. CDR3 protein: CASSTGGLAGSEQFF. CDR3 DNA sequence: TGTGCCAGCAGCACGGGCGGGTTAGCGGGGAGTGAGCAGTTCTTC. Full variable domain (missing parts from reference TRBV9 and TRBJ2-1): DSGVTQTPKHLITATGQRVTLRCSPRSGDLSVYWYQQSLDQGLQFLIQYYNGEERAKGNILERFSAQQFPDLHSELNLSSLELGDSALYFCASSTGGLAGSEQFFGPGTRLTVL.

The rearrangement joins TRBV5-1 to TRBJ1-4, with 7 bases lining up with TRBD1. Germline assignment: CDR1 SGHRS and CDR2 YFSETQ. The CDR3 length is 15 residues. V was pared by 2 bases and J by 7 bases, with 8 bases of the junction left unmatched. The CDR3 nucleotides are TGCGCCAGCAGCTTTACAGGGGTGGGCGTTGAAAAACTGTTTTTT. As protein: CASSFTGVGVEKLFF.

This chain joins TRBV18 and TRBJ1-2; 7 nucleotides line up with TRBD1. The CDR3 is 15 amino acids. The ends lost 3 bases at V and 0 bases at J; junction bases unmatched: 4. The V gene's germline CDR1 is KGHSH and CDR2 LQKENI. CDR3 sequence: CASSPDRSANYGYTF. The CDR3 bases are TGTGCCAGCTCACCGGACAGGTCAGCTAACTATGGCTACACCTTC.

The chain employs TRBV15 and TRBJ2-1; no reliable D call. CDR3 length equals 13 residues. Germline-derived CDR1 and CDR2 are LNHNV and YYDKDF (reference sequence). V was trimmed by 8 bases and J by 0 bases, leaving 8 bases between them. The CDR3 DNA sequence: TGTGCCACCGCTCGGAGCTCCTACAATGAGCAGTTCTTC. The encoded protein is CATARSSYNEQFF. The full variable domain, completed using reference TRBV15 and TRBJ2-1, is DAMVIQNPRYQVTQFGKPVTLSCSQTLNHNVMYWYQQKSSQAPKLLFHYYDKDFNNEADTPDNFQSRRPNTSFCFLDIRSPGLGDTAMYLCATARSSYNEQFFGPGTRLTVL.

Comment on this clone: Mismatch with germline at one junction end may stem from a read error. This chain connects TRBV19 to TRBJ2-7; D is perhaps TRBD1 (5 bases). Germline V gene lookup returns CDR1 LNHDA and CDR2 SQIVND (reference sequence). The CDR3 loop spans 14 amino acids. The CDR3 loop reads CASSISSLSRGPRF. The CDR3 bases are TGTGCCAGTAGTATATCCTCGCTCTCAAGGGGTCCCCGCTTC.

This clone has only a few counts. The rearrangement joins TRBV10-1 to TRBJ1-6, with TRBD1 as a possible D gene (5 bases). The CDR3 consists of 17 residues. Germline CDR1 WNHNN, CDR2 SYGVQD (reference sequence). V was clipped by 8 bases and J by 6 bases, with 23 bases between them. For the CDR3, the DNA is TGCGCCAGCGGGGGGGGAGGGGTGGTTTGGAGTAATTCACCCCTCCACTTT. Protein sequence: CASGGGGVVWSNSPLHF.

The V call is TRBV27, the J call TRBJ2-3, with D possibly matching TRBD1 (6 bases). This CDR3 has 15 amino acids. The V end lost 6 bases, the J end lost 0 bases, and 13 bases lay between the germline ends. Looked up from germline, CDR1 is MNHEY and CDR2 is SMNVEV (reference sequence). The CDR3, as DNA: TGTGCCAGCAGAAATACAGGGTTCAGCACAGATACGCAGTATTTT. Protein sequence: CASRNTGFSTDTQYF.

This clone has just a few counts. This chain connects TRBV7-9 to TRBJ2-5; 7 positions match TRBD1. CDR1 is SEHNR, CDR2 FQNEAQ, per germline (reference sequence). CDR3 length: 15 amino acids. J lost 1 base, V lost 5 bases, and 7 bases had no gene match. CDR3 region: CASSQHRGLQETQYF. The CDR3 nucleotides read TGTGCCAGCAGCCAGCACAGGGGCCTCCAAGAGACCCAGTACTTC. Drawing the rest from reference TRBV7-9 and TRBJ2-5, the complete variable domain is DTGVSQNPRHKITKRGQNVTFRCDPISEHNRLYWYRQTLGQGPEFLTYFQNEAQLEKSRLLSDRFSAERPKGSFSTLEIQRTEQGDSAMYLCASSQHRGLQETQYFGPGTRLLVL.

The chain employs TRBV11-1 and TRBJ1-2, with D possibly being TRBD1 (6 bases). Between the trimmed V and J ends, which lost 2 bases and 5 bases, there was a span of 6 bases. Per the germline V gene, CDR1 is SGHAT and CDR2 is FQDESV (reference sequence). This CDR3 comprises 12 residues. CDR3 DNA sequence: TGTGCCAGCAGCTTAACAGGGTATGGCTACACCTTC. Its translation is CASSLTGYGYTF.

J is TRBJ2-3 and V is TRBV7-2, with 9 positions matching TRBD2. This CDR3 contains 15 residues. Unmatched junction bases numbered 11, after V lost 7 bases and J lost 6 bases. CDR1 and CDR2 from the germline V gene are SGHTA and FQGNSA. The CDR3 coding sequence is TGTGCCAGCAACTATGTTGGGAGCGGGGGGGATACGCAGTATTTT. Amino acid sequence: CASNYVGSGGDTQYF.

The CDR3 region is CASSVGPHTGELFF. The CDR3 bases are TGTGCCAGCAGCGTAGGGCCGCACACCGGGGAGCTGTTTTTT. This chain connects TRBV9 to TRBJ2-2; D gene uncertain. Trimming stripped 0 bases from V and 3 bases from J, with 6 bases between. The CDR3 is 14 residues long. CDR1 and CDR2 (germline): SGDLS, YYNGEE.

The V and J genes are TRBV2 and TRBJ2-7; TRBD2 aligns across 7 bases. J gave up 2 bases and V 7 bases, and 8 bases lay outside the gene matches. Germline CDR1 is SNHLY and CDR2 is FYNNEI. The CDR3 consists of 14 residues. The CDR3 reads CASTLRGSPYEQYF. The CDR3 nucleotides read TGTGCCAGCACCCTGCGGGGGTCCCCCTACGAGCAGTACTTC.

This chain uses TRBV28 with TRBJ2-3, with 7 bases identical to TRBD2. V lost 3 bases, J lost 0 bases, and 9 bases stayed unmatched. In germline, CDR1 is MDHEN, CDR2 SYDVKM. This CDR3 contains 17 residues. CDR3 in DNA: TGTGCCAGCAGTTTGAAAGGGCTAGCGGAAAGCACAGATACGCAGTATTTT. Translating gives CASSLKGLAESTDTQYF.

CDR3 in amino acids: CASISSPARDYGYTF. The CDR3 DNA sequence: TGTGCCAGCATATCATCACCGGCCAGGGACTATGGCTACACCTTC. The V call is TRBV7-9, the J call TRBJ1-2; tentative D call: TRBD1 (5 bases). V was trimmed by 7 bases and J by 3 bases, leaving 18 bases between them. CDR1 is SEHNR and CDR2 is FQNEAQ in the germline V gene (reference sequence). CDR3 length: 15 residues.

This chain connects TRBV9 to TRBJ1-1, with D possibly matching TRBD1 (6 bases). Trimming pared 6 bases from V and 3 bases from J, leaving 15 bases between. Per the germline V gene, CDR1 is SGDLS and CDR2 is YYNGEE. The CDR3 is made up of 14 amino acids. The CDR3 loop reads CASNSGEGYTEAFF. The CDR3 bases are TGTGCCAGCAACTCAGGGGAGGGGTACACTGAAGCTTTCTTT. Full variable domain (outside the CDR3, taken from reference TRBV9 and TRBJ1-1): DSGVTQTPKHLITATGQRVTLRCSPRSGDLSVYWYQQSLDQGLQFLIQYYNGEERAKGNILERFSAQQFPDLHSELNLSSLELGDSALYFCASNSGEGYTEAFFGQGTRLTVV.

J is TRBJ2-7 and V is TRBV7-8; 7 bases align to TRBD2. CDR1 and CDR2 from the germline V gene are SGHVS and FQNEAQ. CDR3 size: 14 residues. The junction had 1 base not matched to a gene; V was cut back by 0 bases and J by 2 bases. The CDR3 loop is CASSLARGAYEQYF. CDR3 in DNA: TGTGCCAGCAGCTTAGCCCGGGGGGCCTACGAGCAGTACTTC.